Shown below are 7 T cell receptor beta chains from a single sample sequenced in a study of human T cells and chemical hapten exposure. One entry per CDR3 protein, called by TCRdb with MiXCR from the RACE reads. This table holds some 180,000 distinct CDR3 sequences, about 25% found once. Documented time point: patch test 3, about 24 weeks after DPC sensitization. Treatment noted: therapeutic diphenylcyclopropenone sensitization with weekly scalp DPC. This sample comprised whole blood, obtained in connection with sensitization to the hapten diphenylcyclopropenone (DPC). Receptor source: a woman aged 40-49 years with alopecia areata. Some clones in this sample may be carry-over from other donors' samples.

V and J are TRBV6-5 and TRBJ1-1; D uncertain. The CDR3 is 11 amino acids. V was trimmed by 8 bases and J by 1 base, leaving 5 bases between them. Per germline, CDR1 MNHEY and CDR2 SVGAGI. In nucleotides, the CDR3 is TGTGCCAGCGAGGCGAACACTGAAGCTTTCTTT. It specifies CASEANTEAFF.

The CDR3 DNA reads as TGTGCCAGCGCGTACTCCAAAAGGTACACCTTC. Its translation: CASAYSKRYTF. The chain uses TRBV12-3 or TRBV12-4 and TRBJ1-2, with D unresolved. V shed 8 bases and J shed 11 bases, with 15 bases lying between them. This CDR3 spans 11 amino acids.

This clonotype was seen a handful of times. The gene calls are TRBV25-1 and TRBJ2-5, with 9 bases identical to TRBD1. The CDR3 extends over 15 amino acids. Germline V gene lookup returns CDR1 MGHDK and CDR2 SYGVNS. Trimming cost V 8 bases and J 5 bases; bases outside gene matches: 12. CDR3 DNA: TGTGCCAGCGGCGTTTCCGGGACAGGGTCGGAGACCCAGTACTTC. It is translated as CASGVSGTGSETQYF.

V gene TRBV27 combines with J gene TRBJ2-2; 9 bases agree with TRBD1. V shed 1 base and J 8 bases; nucleotides not matched to a gene: 11. This CDR3 comprises 17 residues. Per germline, CDR1 MNHEY and CDR2 SMNVEV (reference sequence). Here the CDR3 reads CASSLFLDSQGAGELFF. The CDR3 nucleotides are TGTGCCAGCAGTTTATTCTTGGACTCACAGGGGGCTGGGGAGCTGTTTTTT.

The rearrangement joins TRBV7-9 to TRBJ1-2, with 10 bases lining up with TRBD1. Trimming at V came to 1 base and at J to 4 bases, leaving 6 bases not matched to a gene. The germline V gene has CDR1 SEHNR and CDR2 FQNEAQ (reference sequence). The CDR3 covers 16 residues. The CDR3 nucleotides read TGTGCCAGCAGCTTAGTCACGGGACAGGGGTCCTATGGCTACACCTTC. This codes for CASSLVTGQGSYGYTF.

This clonotype showed up many times. This chain joins TRBV12-3 or TRBV12-4 and TRBJ1-1; D is ambiguous. Trimming pared 4 bases from V and 1 base from J, leaving 7 bases between. The length of the CDR3 is 13 residues. CDR3 in DNA: TGTGCCAGCAGTTATCTTACGAACACTGAAGCTTTCTTT. Amino acids: CASSYLTNTEAFF.

V gene TRBV11-1 combines with J gene TRBJ2-1; 10 nucleotides line up with TRBD2. Losses at the gene ends were 3 bases for V and 9 bases for J; bases not matched to a gene: 5. This CDR3 has 14 amino acids. Per germline, CDR1 SGHAT and CDR2 FQDESV (reference sequence). CDR3 in amino acids: CASSLPSGSPEQFF. CDR3 coding DNA: TGTGCCAGCAGCTTGCCTAGCGGGAGTCCTGAGCAGTTCTTC.